This TCR beta chain was identified in a study of lymphopenia after photon versus proton radiotherapy. Sequenced by immunoSEQ multiplex PCR; TCRdb stores in-frame clones only, minus some. The table includes approximately 16,000 clones, 85% to 90% detected once. This CDR3 is built from 16 residues. V lost 0 bases and J 4 bases, leaving 13 bases between the germline ends. Germline-derived CDR1 and CDR2 are MRHNA and SNTAGT. Material: peripheral blood, obtained from a patient treated with proton-based radiotherapy. The chain uses TRBV6-4 and TRBJ2-1; D perhaps matches TRBD1 (5 bases). This TCR derives from a man between 65 and 85 years old with pancreatic cancer. For the CDR3, the DNA is TGTGCCAGCAGTGACTCCGTGACAGCCCTTTACAATGAGCAGTTCTTC. Translation gives CASSDSVTALYNEQFF.